The 14 T cell receptor beta chains listed next were all sequenced from one sample in a study of blood T cells in healthy people across ages. The authors ran a second PCR of roughly 6 to 12 cycles using a sample-barcoded 5' primer and a J-beta primer mix. TCRdb re-called the 5' RACE reads with MiXCR, one entry per CDR3 protein. The sample includes around 400,000 distinct CDR3 sequences, roughly half of them seen just once. Source material: blood. These TCRs come from a man in his fifties or sixties in good health.

J is TRBJ2-1 and V is TRBV28; D is possibly TRBD2 (5 bases). The CDR3 runs 13 residues. Germline values: CDR1 MDHEN, CDR2 SYDVKM. V dropped 7 bases and J dropped 13 bases, with 20 bases sitting between them. The CDR3 nucleotides are TGTGCCAGCATCGCAGAATTTAGGGAGACCCAGTTCTTC. Protein sequence: CASIAEFRETQFF.

This clonotype was picked up a small number of times. The genes are TRBV20-1 and TRBJ2-6, with D possibly matching TRBD1 (6 bases). This CDR3 comprises 15 residues. CDR1 is DFQATT and CDR2 is SNEGSKA in the germline V gene (reference sequence). V lost 6 bases and J 0 bases, leaving 12 bases between the germline ends. The CDR3 DNA follows: TGCAGTGCGGGGGCGCAACACTCTGGGGCCAACGTCCTGACTTTC. It translates to CSAGAQHSGANVLTF.

The chain recombines TRBV9 with TRBJ2-4; a weak D match, TRBD2 (7 bases). This CDR3 has 18 residues. Germline CDR1 reads SGDLS; CDR2 reads YYNGEE. The V and J ends lost 3 bases and 1 base respectively, with 20 bases between them. CDR3 DNA: TGTGCCAGCAGCGACGGGGGGCGACAGCCCGGGGCCAAAAACATTCAGTACTTC. Its protein product is CASSDGGRQPGAKNIQYF.

The V gene is TRBV6-6, the J gene TRBJ2-5; D gene uncertain. CDR3 length: 15 amino acids. The germline CDR1 and CDR2 sequences are MNHNY and SVGAGI (reference sequence). V was cut by 0 bases and J by 1 base, with 9 bases left in between. Written as DNA, the CDR3 is TGTGCCAGCAGTTACTCGGGGTACACCCAAGAGACCCAGTACTTC. This encodes CASSYSGYTQETQYF.

This clonotype has more than one count but fewer than ten. This chain links TRBV7-2 with TRBJ2-7; D remains unclear. The CDR3 totals 14 residues. Trimming stripped 2 bases from V and 5 bases from J, with 13 bases between. Germline assignment: CDR1 SGHTA and CDR2 FQGNSA. The CDR3 loop is CASSLHGIWDEQYF. CDR3 bases: TGTGCCAGCAGCTTACACGGCATTTGGGACGAGCAGTACTTC.

V usage is TRBV4-1 and J usage is TRBJ2-1, with 8 bases identical to TRBD2. V gave up 0 bases and J gave up 6 bases; unmatched junction bases: 7. The CDR3 runs to 16 residues. Germline assignment: CDR1 MGHRA and CDR2 YSYEKL. CDR3 sequence: CASSQERGLGGNEQFF. The CDR3 DNA is TGCGCCAGCAGCCAAGAACGGGGACTAGGTGGCAATGAGCAGTTCTTC.

This clonotype was recorded many times. This chain connects TRBV20-1 to TRBJ2-7; D is ambiguous. The CDR3 spans 12 residues. CDR1 and CDR2 (germline): DFQATT, SNEGSKA (reference sequence). The germline V and J ends were trimmed by 1 base and 4 bases, with 8 bases remaining between them. CDR3 DNA: TGCAGTGCTAGAGGTCAAGCTTACGAGCAGTACTTC. It is translated as CSARGQAYEQYF.

In its sample, this clonotype was seen a few times. The chain couples TRBV9 to TRBJ2-4; 7 nucleotides line up with TRBD2. Germline CDR1 and CDR2: SGDLS and YYNGEE. Germline trimming cut 2 bases from V and 4 bases from J; bases unmatched to any gene: 9. This CDR3 region has 16 residues. The CDR3 DNA reads TGTGCCAGCAGCGTTGGGGGAGGGCCGGGGAAAAACATTCAGTACTTC. It translates to CASSVGGGPGKNIQYF. Variable domain in full (rest from reference TRBV9 and TRBJ2-4): DSGVTQTPKHLITATGQRVTLRCSPRSGDLSVYWYQQSLDQGLQFLIQYYNGEERAKGNILERFSAQQFPDLHSELNLSSLELGDSALYFCASSVGGGPGKNIQYFGAGTRLSVL.

This clonotype was counted only a few times. The rearrangement joins TRBV30 to TRBJ1-4; D not certain. V lost 0 bases to trimming and J lost 10 bases, with 9 bases between them. The CDR3 runs 12 residues. Per the germline V gene, CDR1 is GTSNPN and CDR2 is SVGIG (reference sequence). The CDR3 sequence: CAWSVRVGKLFF. Here the CDR3 DNA reads TGTGCCTGGAGTGTACGGGTCGGAAAACTGTTTTTT.

The chain has TRBV6-5 and TRBJ2-5; TRBD1 is a possible D gene (6 bases). The better agreement between TRBJ2-7 and the DNA end casts doubt on the J call. The germline V gene encodes CDR1 MNHEY and CDR2 SVGAGI. This CDR3 comprises 15 residues. CDR3 sequence: CASSKDSWNFYEQYF. CDR3 nucleotides: TGTGCCAGCAGCAAGGACAGCTGGAATTTCTACGAGCAGTACTTC.

This clonotype has a handful of counts. J is TRBJ2-7 and V is TRBV7-2, with D tentatively TRBD2 (6 bases). CDR1 and CDR2 from the germline V gene are SGHTA and FQGNSA. This CDR3 region has 14 residues. V was clipped by 5 bases and J by 2 bases, with 13 bases between them. CDR3 DNA sequence: TGTGCCAGCAGCCCGGGACTCTTAACCTACGAGCAGTACTTC. Protein product: CASSPGLLTYEQYF.

The chain recombines TRBV6-1 with TRBJ1-2; the D is unclear. Trimming stripped 0 bases from V and 2 bases from J, with 7 bases between. CDR3 size: 14 residues. In germline, CDR1 is MNHNS, CDR2 SASEGT. The CDR3 reads CASSEAPGNYGYTF. The CDR3 bases are TGTGCCAGCAGTGAAGCACCAGGCAACTATGGCTACACCTTC.

The table lists this clonotype with a few counts. The rearrangement uses TRBV7-9 and TRBJ2-2; no definite D call. This CDR3 comprises 14 residues. Germline V gene sequence: CDR1 SEHNR, CDR2 FQNEAQ (reference sequence). The V and J ends lost 2 bases and 2 bases respectively, with 6 bases between them. CDR3 residues: CASSLRRNTGELFF. The CDR3 nucleotides are TGTGCCAGCAGCTTAAGGAGAAACACCGGGGAGCTGTTTTTT.

A few counts support this clonotype. The gene calls are TRBV2 and TRBJ2-7; weak D call: TRBD1 (6 bases). This CDR3 contains 13 residues. Germline assignment: CDR1 SNHLY and CDR2 FYNNEI. Trimming stripped 6 bases from V and 2 bases from J, with 11 bases between. The CDR3 sequence is CASSGNRAYEQYF. The CDR3 DNA is TGTGCCAGCAGCGGTAACAGGGCCTACGAGCAGTACTTC.